The clone carrying this T cell receptor (beta chain) was detected a few times. Antigen unknown. PCR amplification relied on 60 Vbeta primers (plus 13 Jbeta primers). The data were produced by immunoSEQ multiplex PCR, yet TCRdb's version contains in-frame clones alone and is incomplete. This sample has some 150,000 clones, with about 9.2% found just once. The record originates from a study of cytomegalovirus exposure and HLA in healthy donors. General study points: Per a later analysis, HLA-associated TCR beta chains showed more clonal expansion than other, equally common TCR beta chains.

The CDR3 spans 14 residues. Deletions cut 5 bases from V and 4 bases from J, with 14 bases between. Germline V gene lookup returns CDR1 MNHNY and CDR2 SVGAGI (reference sequence). This sequence originates from a woman in her thirties or forties in good health and CMV-seropositive. This chain links TRBV6-6 with TRBJ2-5; possible D gene TRBD2, 5 bases. Source material: PBMCs. For the CDR3, the DNA is TGTGCCAGCAGTGGACTGACCAGAGTAGAGACCCAGTACTTC. It is translated as CASSGLTRVETQYF.